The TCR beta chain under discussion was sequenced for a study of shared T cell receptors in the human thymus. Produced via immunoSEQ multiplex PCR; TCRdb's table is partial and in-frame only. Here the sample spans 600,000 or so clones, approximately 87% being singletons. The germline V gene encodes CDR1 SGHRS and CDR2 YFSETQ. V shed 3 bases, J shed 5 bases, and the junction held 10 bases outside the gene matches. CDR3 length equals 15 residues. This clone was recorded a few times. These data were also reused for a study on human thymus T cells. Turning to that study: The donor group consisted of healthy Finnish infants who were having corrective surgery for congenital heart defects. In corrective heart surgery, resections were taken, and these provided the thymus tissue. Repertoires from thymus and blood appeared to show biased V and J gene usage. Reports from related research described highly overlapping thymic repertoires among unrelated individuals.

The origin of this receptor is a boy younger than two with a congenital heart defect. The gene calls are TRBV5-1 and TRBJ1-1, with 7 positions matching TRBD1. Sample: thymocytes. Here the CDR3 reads CASSWTTGESTEAFF. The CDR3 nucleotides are TGCGCCAGCAGCTGGACAACAGGGGAGAGTACTGAAGCTTTCTTT.